These 8 T cell receptor beta chains came from one sample sequenced in a study of control samples from healthy donors and cancer patients. The protocol was immunoSEQ multiplex PCR, while the TCRdb copy is restricted to in-frame clones and leaves out a portion. The table records approximately 97,000 clones, about 90% of them present only once. Sequenced: blood. The source is a woman between 18 and 30 years old in good health.

This clone was recorded a few times. The J gene is TRBJ2-2, the V gene TRBV10-1; D gene ambiguous. CDR3 length: 14 amino acids. V was trimmed by 6 bases and J by 0 bases, leaving 8 bases between them. Germline-derived CDR1 and CDR2 are WNHNN and SYGVQD (reference sequence). The CDR3 reads CASSGRTNTGELFF. CDR3 nucleotide sequence: TGCGCCAGCAGCGGACGGACGAACACCGGGGAGCTGTTTTTT.

This chain connects TRBV7-2 to TRBJ2-3, with 14 nucleotides matching TRBD2. The germline V gene has CDR1 SGHTA and CDR2 FQGNSA. The CDR3 loop spans 19 amino acids. J lost 5 bases, V lost 1 base, and 11 bases had no gene match. This CDR3 reads CASSLGLAGGPGFGDTQYF. Written as DNA, the CDR3 is TGTGCCAGCAGCTTAGGACTAGCGGGAGGGCCCGGATTTGGAGATACGCAGTATTTT.

The J gene is TRBJ1-6, the V gene TRBV2; 7 bases are a match to TRBD1. The CDR3 is 13 amino acids. The ends lost 2 bases at V and 14 bases at J; junction bases unmatched: 6. Looked up from germline, CDR1 is SNHLY and CDR2 is FYNNEI. CDR3 DNA sequence: TGTGCCAGCAGTGAATCCTCACAGGGGTCCCTCCACTTT. It specifies CASSESSQGSLHF.

This chain uses TRBV11-2 with TRBJ2-2; D is unclear. In germline, CDR1 is SGHAT, CDR2 FQNNGV. The CDR3 is 12 residues long. V lost 5 bases, J lost 7 bases, and 8 bases lay in between. CDR3: CASSLFFGELFF. The CDR3 DNA sequence: TGTGCCAGCAGCCTTTTTTTCGGGGAGCTGTTTTTT.

This rearrangement joins TRBV28 to TRBJ1-5; perhaps TRBD1 as D (5 bases). The CDR3 is 13 residues long. Germline lookup yields CDR1 MDHEN and CDR2 SYDVKM. V was shortened by 6 bases and J by 11 bases, with 17 bases between the two germline ends. The CDR3 sequence: CASSPGDGASQHF. CDR3 nucleotides: TGTGCCAGCAGCCCTGGGGATGGGGCCTCCCAGCATTTT. Variable domain in full (rest from reference TRBV28 and TRBJ1-5): DVKVTQSSRYLVKRTGEKVFLECVQDMDHENMFWYRQDPGLGLRLIYFSYDVKMKEKGDIPEGYSVSREKKERFSLILESASTNQTSMYLCASSPGDGASQHFGDGTRLSIL.

The J gene is TRBJ2-1, the V gene TRBV2; D gene uncertain. Trimming removed 1 base from V and 3 bases from J, with 7 bases in between. CDR3 length: 14 amino acids. CDR1 is SNHLY and CDR2 is FYNNEI in the germline V gene. The CDR3 sequence: CASSEGIDYNEQFF. The CDR3 nucleotides read TGTGCCAGCAGTGAAGGTATAGACTACAATGAGCAGTTCTTC.

The chain joins TRBV19 to TRBJ1-6, with TRBD1 matching 7 bases. With V trimmed by 7 bases and J by 15 bases, 9 bases remained unmatched. The CDR3 consists of 12 residues. Germline V gene sequence: CDR1 LNHDA, CDR2 SQIVND (reference sequence). As DNA, the CDR3 is TGTGCCAGTACCCCACAGGGGCATCTCCTCCACTTT. Its protein is CASTPQGHLLHF.

The chain joins TRBV7-6 to TRBJ2-3; D may be TRBD1 (6 bases). The CDR3 runs to 14 residues. Germline-derived CDR1 and CDR2 are SGHVS and FNYEAQ. Trimming removed 5 bases at V and 3 bases at J, with 12 bases between. CDR3 region: CASSPPTGTDTQYF. CDR3 DNA sequence: TGTGCCAGCAGCCCCCCGACAGGTACAGATACGCAGTATTTT.